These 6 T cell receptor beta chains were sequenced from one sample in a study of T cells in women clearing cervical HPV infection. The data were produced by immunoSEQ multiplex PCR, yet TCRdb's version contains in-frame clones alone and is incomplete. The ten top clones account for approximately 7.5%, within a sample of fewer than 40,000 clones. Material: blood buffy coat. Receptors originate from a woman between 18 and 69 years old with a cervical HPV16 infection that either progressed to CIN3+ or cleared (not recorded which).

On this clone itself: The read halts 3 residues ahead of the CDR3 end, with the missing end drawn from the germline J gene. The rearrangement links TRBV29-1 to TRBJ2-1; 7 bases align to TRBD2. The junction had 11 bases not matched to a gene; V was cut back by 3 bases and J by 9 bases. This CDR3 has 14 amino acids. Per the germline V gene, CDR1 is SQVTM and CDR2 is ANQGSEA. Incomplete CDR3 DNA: TGCAGCGTTGACGGGACTAAAGGCGAGGGTGAG. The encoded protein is CSVDGTKGEGE. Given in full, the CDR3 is CSVDGTKGEGEQFF.

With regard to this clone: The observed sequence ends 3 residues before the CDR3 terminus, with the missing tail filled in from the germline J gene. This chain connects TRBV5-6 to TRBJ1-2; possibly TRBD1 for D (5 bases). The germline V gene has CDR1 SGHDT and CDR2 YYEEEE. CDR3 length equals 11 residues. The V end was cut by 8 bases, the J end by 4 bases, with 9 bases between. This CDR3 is CARDSRYGYTF. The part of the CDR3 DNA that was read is TGTGCCAGAGACAGCCGCTATGGC.

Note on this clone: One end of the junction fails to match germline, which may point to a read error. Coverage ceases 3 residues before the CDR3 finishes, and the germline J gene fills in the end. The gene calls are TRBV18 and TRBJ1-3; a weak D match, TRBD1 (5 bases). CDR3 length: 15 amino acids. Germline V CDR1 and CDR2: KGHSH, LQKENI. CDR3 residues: CASSPPGLQGNTIYF. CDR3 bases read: TGTGCTAGCTCACCACCTGGGTTGCAGGGAAACACA.

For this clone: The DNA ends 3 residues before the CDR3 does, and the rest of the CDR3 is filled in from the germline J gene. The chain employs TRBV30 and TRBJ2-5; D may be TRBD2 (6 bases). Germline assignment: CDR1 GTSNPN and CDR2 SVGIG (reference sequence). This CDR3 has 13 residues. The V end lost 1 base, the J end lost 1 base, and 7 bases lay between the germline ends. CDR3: CAWSDGGQETQYF. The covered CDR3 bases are TGTGCCTGGAGTGACGGGGGCCAAGAGACC.

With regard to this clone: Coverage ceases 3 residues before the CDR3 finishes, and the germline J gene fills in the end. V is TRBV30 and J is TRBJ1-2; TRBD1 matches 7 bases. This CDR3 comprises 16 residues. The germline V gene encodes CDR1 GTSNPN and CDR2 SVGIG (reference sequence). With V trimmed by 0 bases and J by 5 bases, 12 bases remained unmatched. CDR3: CAWSVGAYRDRYGYTF. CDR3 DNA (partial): TGTGCCTGGAGTGTAGGGGCATACCGGGACAGATATGGC.

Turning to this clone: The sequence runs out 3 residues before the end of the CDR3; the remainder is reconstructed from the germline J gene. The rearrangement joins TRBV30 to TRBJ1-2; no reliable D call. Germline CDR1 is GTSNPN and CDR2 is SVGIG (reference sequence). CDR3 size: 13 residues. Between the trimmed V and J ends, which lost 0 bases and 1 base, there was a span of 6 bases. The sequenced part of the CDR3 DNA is TGTGCCTGGAGTGTTAGGGTTAACTATGGC. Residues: CAWSVRVNYG. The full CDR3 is CAWSVRVNYGYTF.